The next 17 T cell receptor beta chains were all read from a single sample in a study of T cell repertoires in cytomegalovirus infection. MiXCR, applied by TCRdb to the reads, yields one record per CDR3 protein. The sample records around 550,000 distinct CDR3 sequences, about 26% being singletons. The source material was PBMCs. All receptors come from a human donor in good health (CMV status not recorded). Some clones in this sample may be carry-over from other donors' samples.

The rearrangement uses TRBV5-1 and TRBJ2-7, with 8 bases lining up with TRBD1. Germline V gives CDR1 SGHRS, CDR2 YFSETQ. The CDR3 has 16 residues. The ends lost 3 bases at V and 3 bases at J; junction bases unmatched: 11. The CDR3 sequence: CASSYAIGQGVYEQYF. The CDR3 bases are TGCGCCAGCAGCTACGCCATTGGACAGGGAGTCTACGAGCAGTACTTC. The variable domain in full, with the rest retrieved from reference TRBV5-1 and TRBJ2-7, is KAGVTQTPRYLIKTRGQQVTLSCSPISGHRSVSWYQQTPGQGLQFLFEYFSETQRNKGNFPGRFSGRQFSNSRSEMNVSTLELGDSALYLCASSYAIGQGVYEQYFGPGTRLTVT.

The chain uses TRBV12-3 or TRBV12-4 and TRBJ2-1; 12 nucleotides align to TRBD2. V gave up 1 base and J gave up 5 bases; unmatched junction bases: 6. The CDR3 has 17 residues. Here the CDR3 reads CASSLVSSGRGNNEQFF. CDR3 DNA: TGTGCCAGCAGTTTAGTGTCTAGCGGGAGGGGGAACAATGAGCAGTTCTTC.

The rearrangement joins TRBV4-3 to TRBJ2-1; 9 positions agree with TRBD2. The ends lost 4 bases at V and 9 bases at J; junction bases unmatched: 10. In germline, CDR1 is LGHNA, CDR2 YSLEER. The CDR3 is made up of 15 amino acids. The CDR3 sequence: CASSPTTGLATEQFF. The CDR3 DNA reads TGCGCCAGCAGCCCCACGACAGGACTAGCGACTGAGCAGTTCTTC.

The chain carries TRBV10-2 and TRBJ2-1, with 7 bases that match TRBD2. Germline V gene sequence: CDR1 WSHSY, CDR2 SAAADI. V gave up 0 bases and J gave up 6 bases; unmatched junction bases: 2. CDR3 length equals 14 residues. CDR3 sequence: CASSESRTSNEQFF. CDR3 DNA: TGCGCCAGCAGTGAGTCGCGGACTAGCAATGAGCAGTTCTTC.

This clonotype has only a few counts. CDR3 DNA: TGTGCCAGCAGTTTATGGGGCAGGCTGGAGTATTTT. Translation: CASSLWGRLEYF. V gene TRBV28 combines with J gene TRBJ2-3; D call uncertain. The CDR3 sequence is 12 residues long. V shed 0 bases and J shed 13 bases, with 11 bases lying between them. Germline V CDR1 and CDR2: MDHEN, SYDVKM.

The V gene is TRBV19, the J gene TRBJ2-3; D might be TRBD2 (5 bases). The germline CDR1 and CDR2 sequences are LNHDA and SQIVND (reference sequence). This CDR3 comprises 13 residues. V was cut by 8 bases and J by 1 base, with 10 bases left in between. CDR3 DNA: TGTGCCAGTCGGAACGGGGGCACAGATACGCAGTATTTT. Translation: CASRNGGTDTQYF. The entire variable domain, with the rest obtained from reference TRBV19 and TRBJ2-3, is as follows: DGGITQSPKYLFRKEGQNVTLSCEQNLNHDAMYWYRQDPGQGLRLIYYSQIVNDFQKGDIAEGYSVSREKKESFPLTVTSAQKNPTAFYLCASRNGGTDTQYFGPGTRLTVL.

The chain recombines TRBV30 with TRBJ2-2, with D possibly TRBD1 on 5 matching bases. There are 12 residues in the CDR3. Trimming took off 3 bases at V and 4 bases at J, with 6 bases between the two ends. Germline values: CDR1 GTSNPN, CDR2 SVGIG (reference sequence). CDR3 residues: CAWSRVTGELFF. Here the CDR3 DNA reads TGTGCCTGGAGCAGGGTCACCGGGGAGCTGTTTTTT. Based on the CDR3 plus reference TRBV30 and TRBJ2-2, the full variable domain is SQTIHQWPATLVQPVGSPLSLECTVEGTSNPNLYWYRQAAGRGLQLLFYSVGIGQISSEVPQNLSASRPQDRQFILSSKKLLLSDSGFYLCAWSRVTGELFFGEGSRLTVL.

The V gene is TRBV7-9, the J gene TRBJ2-7; the match to TRBD1 covers 9 bases. The germline V gene encodes CDR1 SEHNR and CDR2 FQNEAQ (reference sequence). The CDR3 spans 20 residues. The V gene end was trimmed by 2 bases and the J gene end by 4 bases; junction bases not matched to a gene: 21. The CDR3 DNA reads TGTGCCAGCAGCTTAATTACGGGACAGGGTTTTTGTGGGAGGGTGTACGAGCAGTACGTC. Protein: CASSLITGQGFCGRVYEQYV.

This clonotype came up a few times. The chain couples TRBV4-3 to TRBJ2-1; 10 nucleotides line up with TRBD2. This CDR3 contains 17 residues. Germline trimming cut 3 bases from V and 12 bases from J; bases unmatched to any gene: 17. The germline V gene has CDR1 LGHNA and CDR2 YSLEER. Here the CDR3 reads CASSHDTLAGDRFVQFF. The CDR3 DNA reads as TGCGCCAGCAGCCATGATACCCTAGCGGGAGATCGTTTCGTGCAGTTCTTC.

This clonotype was seen only a few times. The rearrangement uses TRBV3-1 and TRBJ2-5; D is undetermined. Trimming took 0 bases from V and 1 from J, leaving 9 bases between them. The germline gives CDR1 LGHDT, CDR2 YNNKEL (reference sequence). CDR3 length equals 15 residues. CDR3: CASSQDSGFQETQYF. The CDR3 DNA reads TGTGCCAGCAGCCAAGACTCAGGCTTCCAAGAGACCCAGTACTTC.

The CDR3 protein is CASSFGVLGETQYF. The CDR3 nucleotides read TGTGCCAGCAGCTTCGGGGTTTTGGGGGAGACCCAGTACTTC. V is TRBV7-9 and J is TRBJ2-5; D might be TRBD2 (5 bases). V was cut by 3 bases and J by 5 bases, with 13 bases left in between. The germline gives CDR1 SEHNR, CDR2 FQNEAQ (reference sequence). The CDR3 loop spans 14 amino acids.

This rearrangement joins TRBV20-1 to TRBJ2-1; a weak D match, TRBD1 (5 bases). The germline CDR1 and CDR2 sequences are DFQATT and SNEGSKA (reference sequence). This CDR3 comprises 12 residues. V lost 5 bases and J 6 bases, leaving 11 bases between the germline ends. CDR3 loop: CSAVDSLNEQFF. The CDR3 coding sequence is TGCAGTGCTGTCGACAGCCTCAATGAGCAGTTCTTC.

V and J are TRBV24-1 and TRBJ2-1; 10 nucleotides align to TRBD2. Trimming took 3 bases from V and 5 from J; bases not matched to a gene: 6. CDR1 and CDR2 (germline): KGHDR, SFDVKD. The length of the CDR3 is 16 residues. CDR3 coding DNA: TGTGCCACCAGTGATCCTCTAGCGGGGGCAAACAATGAGCAGTTCTTC. Translating gives CATSDPLAGANNEQFF.

This clonotype was found a few times. The J gene is TRBJ2-7, the V gene TRBV7-3, with TRBD1 matching over 8 bases. Germline trimming cut 4 bases from V and 6 bases from J; bases unmatched to any gene: 8. Germline lookup yields CDR1 SGHTA and CDR2 FQGTGA. The CDR3 loop spans 14 amino acids. CDR3 amino acids: CASSSSGQGAEQYF. In DNA, the CDR3 is TGTGCCAGCAGCTCGTCAGGACAGGGTGCCGAGCAGTACTTC. Together with reference TRBV7-3 and TRBJ2-7, the CDR3 gives the full variable domain: GAGVSQTPSNKVTEKGKYVELRCDPISGHTALYWYRQSLGQGPEFLIYFQGTGAADDSGLPNDRFFAVRPEGSVSTLKIQRTERGDSAVYLCASSSSGQGAEQYFGPGTRLTVT.

CDR3 coding DNA: TGCGCCAGCAGCTCCCAACCTGCACGGACTCACCAAAATTCACCCCTCCACTTT. Amino acid sequence: CASSSQPARTHQNSPLHF. The rearrangement links TRBV5-1 to TRBJ1-6, with D uncertain. The CDR3 is 18 amino acids. Germline CDR1 reads SGHRS; CDR2 reads YFSETQ. V lost 3 bases to trimming and J lost 7 bases, with 23 bases between them.

This clonotype occurred many times. The genes are TRBV2 and TRBJ2-1, with TRBD2 matching over 9 bases. V was pared by 3 bases and J by 0 bases, with 0 bases of the junction left unmatched. This CDR3 contains 15 residues. The V gene's germline CDR1 is SNHLY and CDR2 FYNNEI. The CDR3 loop reads CASSDSGSSYNEQFF. The CDR3 DNA is TGTGCCAGCAGTGATAGCGGGAGCTCCTACAATGAGCAGTTCTTC.

This clonotype was counted at least ten times. This chain uses TRBV12-3 or TRBV12-4 with TRBJ2-2; 12 bases agree with TRBD2. The CDR3 consists of 15 residues. J lost 5 bases, V lost 8 bases, and 6 bases had no gene match. The CDR3 here is CASGSSGRGTGELFF. CDR3 nucleotide sequence: TGTGCCAGCGGCTCTAGCGGGAGGGGTACCGGGGAGCTGTTTTTT.